Sequencing of this TCR beta chain was carried out in a study of radiotherapy plus CTLA-4 blockade in lung cancer. Study context: Disease control was present in 25% to 35% of patients, and objective responses in approximately 18%.

Sequencing used immunoSEQ multiplex PCR; TCRdb keeps in-frame clones, though not all of them. The table lists about 56,000 clones, 70% to 85% of them singletons. Notes on the study in general: Blood-borne expansion of tumor-derived TCR clones followed radiotherapy plus ipilimumab. In blood, early T cell clone dynamics reportedly predicted response best, together with interferon-beta.

This clone was observed a handful of times. The antigen is unknown. V gave up 2 bases and J gave up 5 bases, with 16 bases separating them. The CDR3 length is 15 residues. CDR1 is WNHNN and CDR2 is SYGVQD in the germline V gene (reference sequence). Ipilimumab-mediated CTLA-4 blockade plus focal radiation was given to patients having chemo-refractory metastatic non-small-cell lung cancer. Here the sequenced sample was peripheral blood, taken from a patient treated with radiotherapy plus ipilimumab. The chain recombines TRBV10-1 with TRBJ2-7, with TRBD2 as a possible D gene (7 bases). The TCR originated in a human donor with non-small cell lung cancer who had a complete response to radiotherapy plus ipilimumab. Here the CDR3 reads CASSEGGPGGHEQYF. The CDR3 DNA is TGCGCCAGCAGTGAGGGGGGACCGGGGGGCCACGAGCAGTACTTC.